Presented here are 26 T cell receptor beta chains from one specimen sequenced in a study of blood T cell repertoires in COVID-19. TCRdb keeps only in-frame clones here, not all; method: immunoSEQ multiplex PCR. Counted here are under 200,000 clones, approximately 80% occurring once; the ten biggest clones make up less than 3.5%. The sequencing input was peripheral blood. These receptors all come from a woman aged 60 to 75 with acute or convalescent COVID-19.

The V call is TRBV7-9, the J call TRBJ1-1; D is possibly TRBD1 (5 bases). This CDR3 has 19 amino acids. Germline V gene lookup returns CDR1 SEHNR and CDR2 FQNEAQ (reference sequence). V was trimmed by 2 bases and J by 6 bases, leaving 28 bases between them. The CDR3 region is CASSLSRGGHSAADAEAFF. As DNA, the CDR3 is TGTGCCAGCAGCTTAAGCCGCGGCGGACACTCGGCCGCTGACGCTGAAGCTTTCTTT.

The table lists this clone with a few counts. V usage is TRBV5-1 and J usage is TRBJ1-2; TRBD1 agrees at 9 bases. The CDR3 length is 15 residues. Trimming cost V 4 bases and J 3 bases; bases outside gene matches: 7. Germline V gives CDR1 SGHRS, CDR2 YFSETQ. The CDR3 sequence: CASSPTGGGYYGYTF. The CDR3 coding sequence is TGCGCCAGCAGCCCTACAGGGGGCGGCTACTATGGCTACACCTTC.

This clone was recorded a few times. V is TRBV3-1 (or the pseudogene TRBV3-2) and J is TRBJ2-5; 9 bases fit TRBD2. The V and J ends lost 7 bases and 4 bases, in that order; junction bases with no gene match: 16. This CDR3 contains 17 residues. The V gene's germline CDR1 is LGHDT and CDR2 YNNKEL (reference sequence). In DNA form, the CDR3 reads TGTGCCAGCAACGATAACCCCCAGCGGGGGGAGCGAGAGACCCAGTACTTC. It translates to CASNDNPQRGERETQYF.

This chain connects TRBV14 to TRBJ2-2; D is undetermined. Germline CDR1 is SGHDN and CDR2 is FVKESK. The V end was cut by 4 bases, the J end by 6 bases, with 6 bases between. This CDR3 has 12 residues. CDR3 nucleotide sequence: TGTGCCAGCAGCCCCTACCCCGGGGAGCTGTTTTTT. This sequence encodes CASSPYPGELFF.

CDR3 DNA sequence: TGTGCCAGCAGTTTATCGGGGACAGGAGGAAACACCATATATTTT. This encodes CASSLSGTGGNTIYF. The rearrangement uses TRBV27 and TRBJ1-3, with 8 bases identical to TRBD1. The CDR3 sequence is 15 residues long. CDR1 MNHEY and CDR2 SMNVEV come from the germline V gene (reference sequence). With V trimmed by 0 bases and J by 4 bases, 2 bases remained unmatched.

The chain has TRBV18 and TRBJ1-6; weak D call: TRBD1 (6 bases). Trimming left V 4 bases short and J 6 bases short, with 10 bases between. CDR3 length: 14 amino acids. CDR1 is KGHSH, CDR2 LQKENI, per germline. In DNA, the CDR3 is TGTGCCAGCTCACTAGGACAGCTTAATTCACCCCTCCACTTT. Translated: CASSLGQLNSPLHF.

The genes are TRBV14 and TRBJ2-3; TRBD1 aligns across 9 bases. The CDR3 loop spans 16 amino acids. Looked up from germline, CDR1 is SGHDN and CDR2 is FVKESK. Unmatched junction bases numbered 4, after V lost 3 bases and J lost 0 bases. The DNA for the CDR3 is TGTGCCAGCAGCCAGACAGGGGGATCTAGCACAGATACGCAGTATTTT. This encodes CASSQTGGSSTDTQYF.

The rearrangement links TRBV4-3 to TRBJ1-5, with D unresolved. This CDR3 contains 15 residues. In germline, CDR1 is LGHNA, CDR2 YSLEER. The V and J ends lost 4 bases and 0 bases respectively, with 10 bases between them. CDR3 in DNA: TGCGCCAGCAGCCTCTCAGGTAGTAGCAATCAGCCCCAGCATTTT. Translation: CASSLSGSSNQPQHF.

V usage is TRBV12-3 or TRBV12-4 and J usage is TRBJ2-1; perhaps TRBD2 as D (6 bases). This CDR3 has 13 amino acids. V lost 6 bases, J lost 4 bases, and 10 bases lay in between. CDR3 sequence reads: CASSRSGYNEQFF. CDR3 coding DNA: TGTGCCAGCAGCAGAAGCGGGTACAATGAGCAGTTCTTC.

This chain links TRBV3-1 (or the pseudogene TRBV3-2) with TRBJ2-5, with a weak D call TRBD2 (6 bases). CDR3 size: 15 residues. From germline, CDR1 is LGHDT and CDR2 YNNKEL (reference sequence). Trimming cost V 4 bases and J 0 bases, with 12 bases left between them. CDR3 bases: TGTGCCAGCAGCCCCGGGACTTCGTACCAAGAGACCCAGTACTTC. Translating gives CASSPGTSYQETQYF.

This chain uses TRBV7-9 with TRBJ2-7, with a weak D call TRBD1 (6 bases). Trimming cost V 8 bases and J 2 bases, with 13 bases left between them. The CDR3 covers 13 residues. The germline gives CDR1 SEHNR, CDR2 FQNEAQ (reference sequence). In DNA, the CDR3 is TGTGCCAGCTCCCGACAGGCCACCTACGAGCAGTACTTC. This gives the protein CASSRQATYEQYF. Supplemented by reference TRBV7-9 and TRBJ2-7, the full variable domain reads DTGVSQNPRHKITKRGQNVTFRCDPISEHNRLYWYRQTLGQGPEFLTYFQNEAQLEKSRLLSDRFSAERPKGSFSTLEIQRTEQGDSAMYLCASSRQATYEQYFGPGTRLTVT.

V is TRBV5-6 and J is TRBJ1-2; 8 bases agree with TRBD1. The CDR3 runs to 16 residues. CDR1 is SGHDT, CDR2 YYEEEE, per germline. V shed 2 bases and J 2 bases; nucleotides not matched to a gene: 8. CDR3 in amino acids: CASSFNPQGANYGYTF. The CDR3 DNA follows: TGTGCCAGCAGCTTTAACCCGCAGGGGGCCAACTATGGCTACACCTTC.

V and J are TRBV10-3 and TRBJ2-3; TRBD2 matches 9 bases. The CDR3 is 15 residues long. The V and J ends lost 5 bases and 5 bases, in that order; junction bases with no gene match: 8. CDR1 ENHRY and CDR2 SYGVKD come from the germline V gene. The CDR3 coding sequence is TGTGCCATCAGTCAGGGCGGGGGGGGCCAAGATACGCAGTATTTT. Amino acids: CAISQGGGGQDTQYF.

This chain links TRBV6-2 or TRBV6-3 with TRBJ1-5; 8 bases map to TRBD1. Germline lookup yields CDR1 MNHEY and CDR2 SVGEGT. CDR3 length equals 14 residues. The junction had 3 bases not matched to a gene; V was cut back by 4 bases and J by 4 bases. CDR3 nucleotide sequence: TGTGCCAGCAGTTTCAGACAGGGGAATCAGCCCCAGCATTTT. Translation gives CASSFRQGNQPQHF.

This chain connects TRBV9 to TRBJ1-4; tentatively, D is TRBD1 (6 bases). V dropped 3 bases and J dropped 4 bases, with 13 bases sitting between them. Germline V gene sequence: CDR1 SGDLS, CDR2 YYNGEE. CDR3 size: 15 residues. The CDR3 loop is CASSATGGGNEKLFF. The CDR3 DNA is TGTGCCAGCAGCGCAACGGGAGGGGGTAATGAAAAACTGTTTTTT.

The V gene is TRBV18, the J gene TRBJ2-7; weak D call: TRBD1 (6 bases). The V end was cut by 3 bases, the J end by 12 bases, with 18 bases between. The CDR3 has 13 residues. In germline, CDR1 is KGHSH, CDR2 LQKENI. CDR3 sequence: CASSPGQGPPWYF. The CDR3 DNA sequence: TGTGCCAGCTCACCGGGGCAGGGGCCGCCTTGGTACTTC.

The chain has TRBV27 and TRBJ2-2; weak D call: TRBD1 (5 bases). The CDR3 extends over 13 amino acids. The V gene's germline CDR1 is MNHEY and CDR2 SMNVEV (reference sequence). V gave up 1 base and J gave up 7 bases, with 7 bases separating them. The CDR3 loop reads CASSLWGNGELFF. The DNA of the CDR3 is TGTGCCAGCAGTTTATGGGGCAACGGGGAGCTGTTTTTT.

The gene calls are TRBV27 and TRBJ2-5; tentatively, D is TRBD2 (5 bases). Germline CDR1 is MNHEY and CDR2 is SMNVEV (reference sequence). Deletions cut 6 bases from V and 3 bases from J, with 11 bases between. The CDR3 runs to 13 residues. The CDR3 protein is CASSPGLKETQYF. In DNA form, the CDR3 reads TGTGCCAGCAGCCCCGGACTTAAAGAGACCCAGTACTTC.

V gene TRBV5-1 combines with J gene TRBJ2-6; perhaps TRBD1 as D (6 bases). The CDR3 extends over 17 amino acids. Per the germline V gene, CDR1 is SGHRS and CDR2 is YFSETQ. The V end lost 3 bases, the J end lost 1 base, and 14 bases lay between the germline ends. The CDR3 coding sequence is TGCGCCAGCAGCTCAGCCTTACAGGGATCTGGGGCCAACGTCCTGACTTTC. It specifies CASSSALQGSGANVLTF.

The V call is TRBV4-2, the J call TRBJ2-7, with 9 bases matching TRBD2. The V gene's germline CDR1 is LGHNA and CDR2 YNFKEQ. The CDR3 spans 17 residues. The V and J ends lost 0 bases and 3 bases, in that order; junction bases with no gene match: 9. Here the CDR3 reads CASSQDGRGGFVYEQYF. The CDR3 nucleotides are TGTGCCAGCAGCCAAGATGGGCGGGGGGGCTTTGTCTACGAGCAGTACTTC.

This chain joins TRBV10-1 and TRBJ2-2; 13 bases are a match to TRBD2. This CDR3 spans 19 amino acids. The trim removed 4 bases at V and 0 bases at J, leaving 8 bases unmatched. Germline loops: CDR1 WNHNN, CDR2 SYGVQD (reference sequence). CDR3 sequence (DNA): TGCGCCAGCAGTGGAGGACTAGCGGGGGCCCTAGCGAACACCGGGGAGCTGTTTTTT. This sequence encodes CASSGGLAGALANTGELFF.

The J gene is TRBJ1-2, the V gene TRBV12-5, with 11 bases identical to TRBD1. The V gene end was trimmed by 6 bases and the J gene end by 6 bases; junction bases not matched to a gene: 3. Germline CDR1 reads LGHNT; CDR2 reads FRNRAP. This CDR3 comprises 13 residues. In nucleotides, the CDR3 is TGTGCTAGTGGATCGGGACAGGGGGATGGCTACACCTTC. This gives the protein CASGSGQGDGYTF.

This clone occurred once. The rearrangement uses TRBV7-9 and TRBJ2-7; D is undetermined. The CDR3 consists of 14 residues. Trimming took 1 base from V and 2 from J, leaving 9 bases between them. Per germline, CDR1 SEHNR and CDR2 FQNEAQ (reference sequence). CDR3 in DNA: TGTGCCAGCAGCTTAGGGGCAGTACCCTACGAGCAGTACTTC. Amino acid sequence: CASSLGAVPYEQYF.

The V and J genes are TRBV7-3 and TRBJ1-5; a weak D match, TRBD1 (5 bases). This CDR3 spans 13 amino acids. The germline V and J ends were trimmed by 5 bases and 4 bases, with 9 bases remaining between them. Germline CDR1 is SGHTA and CDR2 is FQGTGA. Here the CDR3 reads CASSVHRNQPQHF. CDR3 bases: TGTGCCAGCAGCGTACACAGGAATCAGCCCCAGCATTTT. Drawing the rest from reference TRBV7-3 and TRBJ1-5, the complete variable domain is GAGVSQTPSNKVTEKGKYVELRCDPISGHTALYWYRQSLGQGPEFLIYFQGTGAADDSGLPNDRFFAVRPEGSVSTLKIQRTERGDSAVYLCASSVHRNQPQHFGDGTRLSIL.

For this clone: Additional DNA sequences in this sample encode the identical CDR3. The CDR3 sequence: CASSLVGAETQYF. The CDR3, as DNA: TGTGCCAGCAGCTTAGTAGGGGCAGAGACCCAGTACTTC. The chain employs TRBV7-9 and TRBJ2-5, with D perhaps matching TRBD1 (5 bases). The CDR3 spans 13 residues. Trimming removed 1 base at V and 4 bases at J, with 7 bases between. Germline V CDR1 and CDR2: SEHNR, FQNEAQ (reference sequence).

V usage is TRBV7-6 and J usage is TRBJ1-6; 10 bases are a match to TRBD1. Germline V CDR1 and CDR2: SGHVS, FNYEAQ. This CDR3 spans 18 amino acids. Germline trimming cut 1 base from V and 10 bases from J; bases unmatched to any gene: 13. Here the CDR3 DNA reads TGTGCCAGCAGCTTAGTCGTGCCCGGGACAGGGGTTTGGTCACCCCTCCACTTT. Translated: CASSLVVPGTGVWSPLHF. Full variable domain (outside the CDR3, taken from reference TRBV7-6 and TRBJ1-6): GAGVSQSPRYKVTKRGQDVALRCDPISGHVSLYWYRQALGQGPEFLTYFNYEAQQDKSGLPNDRFSAERPEGSISTLTIQRTEQRDSAMYRCASSLVVPGTGVWSPLHFGNGTRLTVT.